This TCR beta chain was captured in a study of cytomegalovirus exposure and HLA in healthy donors. General observations from the study: There were some public TCRs occurring in many donors, but most TCR sequences were rare. In vitro confirmation showed a few CMV-associated chains to be CMV antigen specific. The classifier reportedly diagnosed cytomegalovirus status with high specificity and sensitivity. Later, an analysis found that TCR clusters from the first cohort tended to co-occur in the 130 or so validation repertoires.

The CDR3 has 15 amino acids. The ends were cut back, 0 bases at V and 6 bases at J, with 14 bases in the middle. Germline V lookup: CDR1 SGHRS, CDR2 YFSETQ. On this clone: The antigen is not known.

Repertoires were generated with immunoSEQ multiplex PCR, while TCRdb's copy carries only in-frame clones and drops some. There are around 230,000 clones in the sample; about 90% occur only once, and 0.95% to 1.5% lies in the top ten. The V call is TRBV5-1, the J call TRBJ2-3, with D possibly matching TRBD1 (6 bases). Sequenced material: PBMCs. The sequence came from a woman aged 25 to 39 in good health and CMV-seropositive. Here the CDR3 reads CASSLEGVRLDTQYF. The DNA of the CDR3 is TGCGCCAGCAGCTTGGAGGGGGTTAGGTTGGATACGCAGTATTTT.